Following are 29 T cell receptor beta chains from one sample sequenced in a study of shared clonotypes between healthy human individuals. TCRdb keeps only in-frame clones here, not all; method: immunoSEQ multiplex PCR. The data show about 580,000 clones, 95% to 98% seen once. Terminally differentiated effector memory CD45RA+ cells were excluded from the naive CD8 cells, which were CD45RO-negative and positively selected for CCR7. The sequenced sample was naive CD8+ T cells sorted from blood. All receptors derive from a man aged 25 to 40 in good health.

The CDR3 nucleotides read TGTGCCAGCAGTTGGACAGAAGACAACACCGGGGAGCTGTTTTTT. Amino acid sequence: CASSWTEDNTGELFF. This chain uses TRBV13 with TRBJ2-2; maybe TRBD1 (6 bases). Trimming cost V 6 bases and J 2 bases, with 13 bases left between them. The length of the CDR3 is 15 residues. Germline V CDR1 and CDR2: PRHDT, FYEKMQ (reference sequence).

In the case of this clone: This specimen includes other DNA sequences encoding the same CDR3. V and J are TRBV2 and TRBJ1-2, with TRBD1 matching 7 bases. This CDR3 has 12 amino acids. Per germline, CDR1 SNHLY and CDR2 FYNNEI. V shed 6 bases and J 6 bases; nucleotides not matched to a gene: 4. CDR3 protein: CASRGTAHGYTF. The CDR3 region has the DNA TGTGCCAGCAGGGGGACAGCTCATGGCTACACCTTC.

The CDR3 loop is CSVEASGRDGYEQYF. Written as DNA, the CDR3 is TGCAGCGTTGAAGCCAGTGGTAGGGACGGCTACGAGCAGTACTTC. V is TRBV29-1 and J is TRBJ2-7, with D perhaps given as TRBD1 or TRBD2 (5 bases each). This CDR3 is built from 15 residues. Germline V lookup: CDR1 SQVTM, CDR2 ANQGSEA. V lost 1 base, J lost 3 bases, and 16 bases lay in between.

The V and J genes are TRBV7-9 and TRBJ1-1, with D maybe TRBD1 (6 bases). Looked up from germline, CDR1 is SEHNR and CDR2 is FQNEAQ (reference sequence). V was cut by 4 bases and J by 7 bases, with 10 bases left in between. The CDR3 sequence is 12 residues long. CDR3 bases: TGTGCCAGCAGCTCGGGGGCCCTTGAAGCTTTCTTT. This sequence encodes CASSSGALEAFF.

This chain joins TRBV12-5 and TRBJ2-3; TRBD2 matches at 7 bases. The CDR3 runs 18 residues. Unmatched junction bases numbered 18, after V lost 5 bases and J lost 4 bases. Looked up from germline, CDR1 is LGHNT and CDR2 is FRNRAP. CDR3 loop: CASGGDYSGVSVADTQYF. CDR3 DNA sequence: TGTGCTAGTGGTGGGGACTATAGCGGTGTTAGTGTCGCAGATACGCAGTATTTT.

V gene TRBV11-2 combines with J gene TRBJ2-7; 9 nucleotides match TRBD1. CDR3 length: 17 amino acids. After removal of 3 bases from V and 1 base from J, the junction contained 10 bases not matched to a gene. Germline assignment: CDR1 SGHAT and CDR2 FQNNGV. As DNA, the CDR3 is TGTGCCAGCAGCTTTAACCCGGGGACAGGGATATCCTACGAGCAGTACTTC. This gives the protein CASSFNPGTGISYEQYF. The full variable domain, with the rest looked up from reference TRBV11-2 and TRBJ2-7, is EAGVAQSPRYKIIEKRQSVAFWCNPISGHATLYWYQQILGQGPKLLIQFQNNGVVDDSQLPKDRFSAERLKGVDSTLKIQPAKLEDSAVYLCASSFNPGTGISYEQYFGPGTRLTVT.

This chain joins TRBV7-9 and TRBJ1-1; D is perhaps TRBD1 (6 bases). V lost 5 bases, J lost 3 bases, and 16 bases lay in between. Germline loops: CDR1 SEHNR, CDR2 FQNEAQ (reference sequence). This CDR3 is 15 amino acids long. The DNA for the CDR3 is TGTGCCAGCAGCCCAATAGGATGGGGGCACACTGAAGCTTTCTTT. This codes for CASSPIGWGHTEAFF.

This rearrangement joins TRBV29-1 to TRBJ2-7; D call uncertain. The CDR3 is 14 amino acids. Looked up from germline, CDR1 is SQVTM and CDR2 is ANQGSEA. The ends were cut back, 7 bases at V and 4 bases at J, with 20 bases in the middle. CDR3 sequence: CSGTEPYFPYEQYF. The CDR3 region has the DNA TGCAGCGGGACCGAGCCCTACTTCCCGTACGAGCAGTACTTC.

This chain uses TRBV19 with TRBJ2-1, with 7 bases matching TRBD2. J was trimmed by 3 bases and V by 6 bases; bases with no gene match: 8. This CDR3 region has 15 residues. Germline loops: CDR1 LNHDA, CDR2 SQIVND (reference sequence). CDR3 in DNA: TGTGCCAGTAGACATCGCCGGGAGGACTACAATGAGCAGTTCTTC. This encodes CASRHRREDYNEQFF.

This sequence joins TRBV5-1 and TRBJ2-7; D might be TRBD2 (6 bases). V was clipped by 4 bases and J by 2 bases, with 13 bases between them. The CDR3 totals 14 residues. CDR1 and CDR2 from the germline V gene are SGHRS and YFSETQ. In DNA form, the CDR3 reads TGCGCCAGCAGCCACCGGGAGCCTACCTACGAGCAGTACTTC. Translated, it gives CASSHREPTYEQYF.

In nucleotides, the CDR3 is TGTGCCATCAGCAGAGGGGGACTAGCGGATTACAATGAGCAGTTCTTC. This encodes CAISRGGLADYNEQFF. The rearrangement links TRBV10-3 to TRBJ2-1; 11 bases line up with TRBD2. The CDR3 consists of 16 residues. Germline assignment: CDR1 ENHRY and CDR2 SYGVKD. The J segment lost 4 bases and the V segment lost 6 bases, leaving 8 bases of the junction unmatched.

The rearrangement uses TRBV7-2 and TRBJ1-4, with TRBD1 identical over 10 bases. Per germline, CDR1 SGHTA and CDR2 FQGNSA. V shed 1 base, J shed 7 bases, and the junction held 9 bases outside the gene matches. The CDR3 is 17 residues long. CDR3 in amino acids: CASSLGTGGLIGEKLFF. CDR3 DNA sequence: TGTGCCAGCAGCTTAGGGACAGGGGGGCTGATCGGTGAAAAACTGTTTTTT. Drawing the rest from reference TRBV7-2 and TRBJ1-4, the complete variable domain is GAGVSQSPSNKVTEKGKDVELRCDPISGHTALYWYRQSLGQGLEFLIYFQGNSAPDKSGLPSDRFSAERTGGSVSTLTIQRTQQEDSAVYLCASSLGTGGLIGEKLFFGSGTQLSVL.

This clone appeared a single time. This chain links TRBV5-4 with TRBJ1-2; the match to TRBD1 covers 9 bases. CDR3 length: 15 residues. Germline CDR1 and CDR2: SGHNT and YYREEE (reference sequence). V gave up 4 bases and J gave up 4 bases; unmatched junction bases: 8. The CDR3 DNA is TGTGCCAGCAGCGGGTGGACAGGGGCGATCTATGGCTACACCTTC. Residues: CASSGWTGAIYGYTF.

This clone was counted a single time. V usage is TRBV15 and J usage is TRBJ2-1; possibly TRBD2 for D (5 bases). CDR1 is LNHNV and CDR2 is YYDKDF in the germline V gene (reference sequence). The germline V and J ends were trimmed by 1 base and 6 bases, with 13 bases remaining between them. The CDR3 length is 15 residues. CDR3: CATSRVANSANEQFF. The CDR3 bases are TGTGCCACCAGCAGAGTAGCGAATTCCGCCAATGAGCAGTTCTTC. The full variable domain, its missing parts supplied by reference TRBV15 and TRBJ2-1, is DAMVIQNPRYQVTQFGKPVTLSCSQTLNHNVMYWYQQKSSQAPKLLFHYYDKDFNNEADTPDNFQSRRPNTSFCFLDIRSPGLGDTAMYLCATSRVANSANEQFFGPGTRLTVL.

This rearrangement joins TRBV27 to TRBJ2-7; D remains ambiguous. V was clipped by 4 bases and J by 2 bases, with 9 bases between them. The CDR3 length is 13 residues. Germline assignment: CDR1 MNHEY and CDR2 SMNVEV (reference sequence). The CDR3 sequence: CASSYSIAYEQYF. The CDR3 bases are TGTGCCAGCAGTTACTCCATCGCCTACGAGCAGTACTTC.

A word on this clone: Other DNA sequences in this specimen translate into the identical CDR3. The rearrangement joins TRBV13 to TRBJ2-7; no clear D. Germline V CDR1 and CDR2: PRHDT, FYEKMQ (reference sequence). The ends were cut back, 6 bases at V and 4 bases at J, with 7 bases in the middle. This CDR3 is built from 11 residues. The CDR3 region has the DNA TGTGCCAGCAGTTACCGGTACGAGCAGTACTTC. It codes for CASSYRYEQYF.

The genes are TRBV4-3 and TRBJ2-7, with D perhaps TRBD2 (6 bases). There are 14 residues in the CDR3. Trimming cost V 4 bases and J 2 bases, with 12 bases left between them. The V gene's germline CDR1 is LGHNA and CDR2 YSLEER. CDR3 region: CASSPFAGTYEQYF. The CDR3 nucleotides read TGCGCCAGCAGCCCGTTCGCGGGGACCTACGAGCAGTACTTC.

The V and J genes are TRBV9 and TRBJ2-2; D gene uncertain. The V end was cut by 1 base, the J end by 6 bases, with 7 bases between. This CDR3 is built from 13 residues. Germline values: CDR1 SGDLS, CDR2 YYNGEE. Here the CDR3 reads CASSVNFPGELFF. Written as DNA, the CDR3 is TGTGCCAGCAGCGTAAATTTCCCCGGGGAGCTGTTTTTT.

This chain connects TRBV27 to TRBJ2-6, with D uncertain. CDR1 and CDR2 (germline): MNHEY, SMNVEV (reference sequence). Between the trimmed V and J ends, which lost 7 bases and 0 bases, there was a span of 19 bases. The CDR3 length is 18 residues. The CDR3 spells CASKDNWAPSSGANVLTF. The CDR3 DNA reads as TGTGCCAGCAAAGACAATTGGGCCCCGAGCTCTGGGGCCAACGTCCTGACTTTC. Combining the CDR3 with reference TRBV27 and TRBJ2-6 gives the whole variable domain EAQVTQNPRYLITVTGKKLTVTCSQNMNHEYMSWYRQDPGLGLRQIYYSMNVEVTDKGDVPEGYKVSRKEKRNFPLILESPSPNQTSLYFCASKDNWAPSSGANVLTFGAGSRLTVL.

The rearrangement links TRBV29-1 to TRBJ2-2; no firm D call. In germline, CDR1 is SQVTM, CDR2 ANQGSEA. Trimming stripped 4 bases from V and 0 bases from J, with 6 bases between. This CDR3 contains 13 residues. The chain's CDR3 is CSVVPTNTGELFF. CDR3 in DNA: TGCAGCGTTGTTCCCACGAACACCGGGGAGCTGTTTTTT.

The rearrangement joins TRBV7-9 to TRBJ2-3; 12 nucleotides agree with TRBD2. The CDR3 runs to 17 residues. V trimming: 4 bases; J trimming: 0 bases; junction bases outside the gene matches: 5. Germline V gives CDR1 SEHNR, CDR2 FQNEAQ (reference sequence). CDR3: CASSSGLAGRSTDTQYF. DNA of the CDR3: TGTGCCAGCAGCTCCGGACTAGCGGGACGTAGCACAGATACGCAGTATTTT.

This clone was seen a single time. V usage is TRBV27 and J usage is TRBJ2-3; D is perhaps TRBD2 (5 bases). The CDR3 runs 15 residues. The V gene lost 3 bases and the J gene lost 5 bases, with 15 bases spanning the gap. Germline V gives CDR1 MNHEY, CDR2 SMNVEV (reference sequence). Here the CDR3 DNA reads TGTGCCAGCAGTTTCGTCCGAGGGAGCGGAGATACGCAGTATTTT. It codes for CASSFVRGSGDTQYF.

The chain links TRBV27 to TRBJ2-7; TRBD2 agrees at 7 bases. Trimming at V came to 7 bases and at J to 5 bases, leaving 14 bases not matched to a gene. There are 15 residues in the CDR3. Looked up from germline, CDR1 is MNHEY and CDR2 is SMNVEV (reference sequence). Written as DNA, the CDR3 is TGTGCCAGCAATCCTTCGGGGGAGGGCATAAACGAGCAGTACTTC. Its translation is CASNPSGEGINEQYF.

As DNA, the CDR3 is TGTGCCAGCGCGCCGCGGGTAGCCTACGAGCAGTACTTC. Its translation is CASAPRVAYEQYF. The rearrangement uses TRBV27 and TRBJ2-7; D is perhaps TRBD2 (5 bases). The germline V gene has CDR1 MNHEY and CDR2 SMNVEV (reference sequence). The CDR3 has 13 residues. V was cut by 8 bases and J by 2 bases, with 13 bases left in between.

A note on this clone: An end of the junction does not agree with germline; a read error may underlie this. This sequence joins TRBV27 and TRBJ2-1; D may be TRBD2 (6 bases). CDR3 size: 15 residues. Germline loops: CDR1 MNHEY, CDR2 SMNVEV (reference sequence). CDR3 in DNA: TGTGCCAGCAGTATATCGGGAGTCTCTTACAATGAGCAGTTCTTC. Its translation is CASSISGVSYNEQFF.

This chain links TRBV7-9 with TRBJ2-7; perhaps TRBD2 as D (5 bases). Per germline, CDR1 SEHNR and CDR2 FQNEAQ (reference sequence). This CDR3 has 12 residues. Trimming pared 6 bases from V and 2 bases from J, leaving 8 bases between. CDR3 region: CASRSGTYEQYF. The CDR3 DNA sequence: TGTGCCAGCAGGTCCGGGACCTACGAGCAGTACTTC.

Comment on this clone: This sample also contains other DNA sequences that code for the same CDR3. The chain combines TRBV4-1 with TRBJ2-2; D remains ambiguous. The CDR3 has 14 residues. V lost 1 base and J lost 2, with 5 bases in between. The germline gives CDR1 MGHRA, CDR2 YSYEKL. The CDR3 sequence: CASSQVPNTGELFF. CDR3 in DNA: TGCGCCAGCAGCCAAGTCCCTAACACCGGGGAGCTGTTTTTT.

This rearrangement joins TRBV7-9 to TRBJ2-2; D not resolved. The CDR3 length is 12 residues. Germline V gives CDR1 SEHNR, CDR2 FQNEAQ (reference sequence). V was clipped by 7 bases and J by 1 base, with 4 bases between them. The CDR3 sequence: CASTENTGELFF. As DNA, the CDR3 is TGTGCCAGCACCGAGAACACCGGGGAGCTGTTTTTT.

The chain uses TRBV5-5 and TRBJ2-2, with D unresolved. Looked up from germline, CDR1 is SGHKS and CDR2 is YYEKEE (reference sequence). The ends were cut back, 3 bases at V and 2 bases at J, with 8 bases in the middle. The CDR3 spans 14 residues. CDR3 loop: CASSSLYNTGELFF. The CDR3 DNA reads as TGTGCCAGCAGCTCCCTATACAACACCGGGGAGCTGTTTTTT.